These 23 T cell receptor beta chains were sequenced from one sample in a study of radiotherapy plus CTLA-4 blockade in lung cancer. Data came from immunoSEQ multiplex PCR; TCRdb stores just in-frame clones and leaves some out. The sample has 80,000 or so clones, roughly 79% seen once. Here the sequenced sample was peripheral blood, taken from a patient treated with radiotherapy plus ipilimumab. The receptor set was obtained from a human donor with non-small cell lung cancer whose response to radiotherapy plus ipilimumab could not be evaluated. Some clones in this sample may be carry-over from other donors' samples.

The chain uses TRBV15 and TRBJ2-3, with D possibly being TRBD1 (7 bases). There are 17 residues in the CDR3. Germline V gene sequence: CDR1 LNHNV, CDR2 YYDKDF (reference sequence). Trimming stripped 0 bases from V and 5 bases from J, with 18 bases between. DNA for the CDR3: TGTGCCACCAGCAGAGATCGGAGGGGACAGTCCGGAGATACGCAGTATTTT. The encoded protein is CATSRDRRGQSGDTQYF.

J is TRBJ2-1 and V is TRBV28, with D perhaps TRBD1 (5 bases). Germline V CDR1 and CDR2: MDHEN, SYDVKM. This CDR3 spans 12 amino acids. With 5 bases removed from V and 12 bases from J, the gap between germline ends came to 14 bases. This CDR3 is CASSRDRGRQFF. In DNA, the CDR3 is TGTGCCAGCAGTCGAGACAGAGGAAGGCAGTTCTTC.

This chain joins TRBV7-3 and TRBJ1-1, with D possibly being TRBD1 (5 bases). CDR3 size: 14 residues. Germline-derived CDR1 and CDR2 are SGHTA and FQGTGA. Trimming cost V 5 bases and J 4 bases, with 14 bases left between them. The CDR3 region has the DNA TGTGCCAGCAGCCCAACCAGGGCTCGCACTGAAGCTTTCTTT. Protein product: CASSPTRARTEAFF.

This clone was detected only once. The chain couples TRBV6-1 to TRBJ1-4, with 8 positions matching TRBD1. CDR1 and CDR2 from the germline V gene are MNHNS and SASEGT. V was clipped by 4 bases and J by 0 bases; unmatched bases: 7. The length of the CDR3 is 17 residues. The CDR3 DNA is TGTGCCAGCAGTGGTGGGACAGGCTCAACAACTAATGAAAAACTGTTTTTT. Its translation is CASSGGTGSTTNEKLFF.

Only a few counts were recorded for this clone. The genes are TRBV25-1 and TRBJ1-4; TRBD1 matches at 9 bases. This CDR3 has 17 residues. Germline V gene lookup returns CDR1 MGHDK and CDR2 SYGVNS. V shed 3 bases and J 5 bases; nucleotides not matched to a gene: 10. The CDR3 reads CASSDEGQGFRNEKLFF. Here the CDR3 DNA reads TGTGCCAGCAGTGATGAGGGACAGGGTTTTCGGAATGAAAAACTGTTTTTT.

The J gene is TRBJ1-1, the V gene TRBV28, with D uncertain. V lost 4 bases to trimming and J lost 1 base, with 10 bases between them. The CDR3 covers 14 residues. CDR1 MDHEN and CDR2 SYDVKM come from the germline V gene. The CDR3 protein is CASSYPGGNTEAFF. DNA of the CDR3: TGTGCCAGCAGTTACCCGGGTGGGAACACTGAAGCTTTCTTT.

The CDR3: CASSVVTGGTTEAFF. The CDR3 DNA reads TGTGCCAGCAGCGTAGTAACAGGGGGAACCACTGAAGCTTTCTTT. This rearrangement joins TRBV9 to TRBJ1-1; 8 nucleotides align to TRBD1. Looked up from germline, CDR1 is SGDLS and CDR2 is YYNGEE. J was trimmed by 4 bases and V by 0 bases; bases with no gene match: 5. The CDR3 length is 15 residues.

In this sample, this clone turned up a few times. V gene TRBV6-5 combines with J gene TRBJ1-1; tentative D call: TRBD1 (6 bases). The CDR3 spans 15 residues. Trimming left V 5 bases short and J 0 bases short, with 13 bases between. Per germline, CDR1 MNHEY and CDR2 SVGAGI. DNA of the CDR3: TGTGCCAGCAGTACGGCAGGGGTTATGAACACTGAAGCTTTCTTT. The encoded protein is CASSTAGVMNTEAFF.

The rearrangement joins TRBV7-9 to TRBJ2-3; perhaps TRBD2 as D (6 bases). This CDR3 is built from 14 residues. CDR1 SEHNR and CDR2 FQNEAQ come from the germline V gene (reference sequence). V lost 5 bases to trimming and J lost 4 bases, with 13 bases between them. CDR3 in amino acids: CASSLMGGPDTQYF. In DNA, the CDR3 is TGTGCCAGCAGCCTAATGGGGGGACCAGATACGCAGTATTTT.

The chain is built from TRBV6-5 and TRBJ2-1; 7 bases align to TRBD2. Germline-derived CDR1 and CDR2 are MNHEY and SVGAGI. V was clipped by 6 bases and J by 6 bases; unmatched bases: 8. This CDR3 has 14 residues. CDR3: CASRPGGSLNEQFF. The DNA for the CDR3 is TGTGCCAGCAGACCCGGGGGGAGCCTCAATGAGCAGTTCTTC.

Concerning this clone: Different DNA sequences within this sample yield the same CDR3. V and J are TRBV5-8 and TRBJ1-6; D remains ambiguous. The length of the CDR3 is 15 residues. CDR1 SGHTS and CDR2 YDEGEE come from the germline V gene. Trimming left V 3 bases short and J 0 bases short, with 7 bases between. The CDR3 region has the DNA TGTGCCAGCAGCTCGCGGGTCTCCTATAATTCACCCCTCCACTTT. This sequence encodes CASSSRVSYNSPLHF.

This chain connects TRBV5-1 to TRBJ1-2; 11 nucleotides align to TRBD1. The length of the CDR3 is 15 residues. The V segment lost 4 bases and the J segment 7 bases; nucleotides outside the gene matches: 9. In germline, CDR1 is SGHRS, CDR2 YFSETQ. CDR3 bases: TGCGCCAGCAGCCACCCGGACAGGGGGCTGGCTGGCTACACCTTC. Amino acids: CASSHPDRGLAGYTF. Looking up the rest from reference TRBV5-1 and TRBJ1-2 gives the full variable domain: KAGVTQTPRYLIKTRGQQVTLSCSPISGHRSVSWYQQTPGQGLQFLFEYFSETQRNKGNFPGRFSGRQFSNSRSEMNVSTLELGDSALYLCASSHPDRGLAGYTFGSGTRLTVV.

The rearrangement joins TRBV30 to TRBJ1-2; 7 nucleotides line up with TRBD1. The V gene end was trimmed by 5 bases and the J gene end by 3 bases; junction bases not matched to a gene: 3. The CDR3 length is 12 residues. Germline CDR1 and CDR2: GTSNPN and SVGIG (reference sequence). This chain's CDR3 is CAWQTGYYGYTF. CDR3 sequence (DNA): TGTGCCTGGCAGACAGGGTACTATGGCTACACCTTC.

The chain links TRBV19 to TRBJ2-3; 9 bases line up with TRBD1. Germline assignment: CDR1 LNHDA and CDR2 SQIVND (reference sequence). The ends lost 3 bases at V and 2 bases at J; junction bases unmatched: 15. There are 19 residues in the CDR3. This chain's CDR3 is CASSIKSGEDRGLTDTQYF. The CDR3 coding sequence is TGTGCCAGTAGTATCAAATCTGGGGAGGACAGGGGCCTCACAGATACGCAGTATTTT.

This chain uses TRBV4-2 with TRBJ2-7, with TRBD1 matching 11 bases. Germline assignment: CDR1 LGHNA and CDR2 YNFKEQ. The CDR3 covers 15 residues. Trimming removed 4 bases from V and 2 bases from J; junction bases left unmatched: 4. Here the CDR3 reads CASSLPGQGAYEQYF. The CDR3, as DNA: TGTGCCAGCAGCCTACCGGGACAGGGGGCCTACGAGCAGTACTTC.

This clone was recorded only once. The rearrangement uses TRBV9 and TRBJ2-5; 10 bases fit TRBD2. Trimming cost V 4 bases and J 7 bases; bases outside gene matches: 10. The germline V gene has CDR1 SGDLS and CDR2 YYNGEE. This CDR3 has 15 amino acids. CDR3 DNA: TGTGCCAGCAGCTCCCTTAGCGGGGGGAGCGGGACCCAGTACTTC. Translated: CASSSLSGGSGTQYF.

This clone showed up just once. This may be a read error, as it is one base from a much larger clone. The CDR3, as DNA: TGCAGCGGGGTAACAGGTTACACTGAAGCTTCCTTT. Its protein product is CSGVTGYTEASF. This chain links TRBV29-1 with TRBJ1-1, with a possible D match to TRBD1 (5 bases). The V gene's germline CDR1 is SQVTM and CDR2 ANQGSEA. The CDR3 covers 12 residues. Filled out from reference TRBV29-1 and TRBJ1-1, the complete variable domain reads SAVISQKPSRDICQRGTSLTIQCQVDSQVTMMFWYRQQPGQSLTLIATANQGSEATYESGFVIDKFPISRPNLTFSTLTVSNMSPEDSSIYLCSGVTGYTEASFGQGTRLTVV.

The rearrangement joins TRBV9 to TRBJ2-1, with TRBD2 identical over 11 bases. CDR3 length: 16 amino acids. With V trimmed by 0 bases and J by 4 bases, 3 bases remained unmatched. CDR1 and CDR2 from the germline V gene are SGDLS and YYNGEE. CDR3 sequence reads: CASSVVGLADYNEQFF. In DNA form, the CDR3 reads TGTGCCAGCAGCGTAGTGGGACTAGCGGATTACAATGAGCAGTTCTTC.

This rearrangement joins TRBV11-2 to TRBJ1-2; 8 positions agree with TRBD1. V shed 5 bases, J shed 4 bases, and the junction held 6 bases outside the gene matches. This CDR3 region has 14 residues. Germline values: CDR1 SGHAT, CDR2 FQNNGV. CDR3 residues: CASSTQGAGYGYTF. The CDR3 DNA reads TGTGCCAGCAGCACCCAGGGGGCTGGCTATGGCTACACCTTC.

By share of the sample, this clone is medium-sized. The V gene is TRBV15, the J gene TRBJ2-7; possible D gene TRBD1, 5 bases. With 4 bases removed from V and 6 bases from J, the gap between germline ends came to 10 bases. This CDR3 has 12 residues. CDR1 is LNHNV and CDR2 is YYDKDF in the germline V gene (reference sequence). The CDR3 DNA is TGTGCCACCAGCAACCAGGGAAGCGAGCAGTACTTC. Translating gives CATSNQGSEQYF.

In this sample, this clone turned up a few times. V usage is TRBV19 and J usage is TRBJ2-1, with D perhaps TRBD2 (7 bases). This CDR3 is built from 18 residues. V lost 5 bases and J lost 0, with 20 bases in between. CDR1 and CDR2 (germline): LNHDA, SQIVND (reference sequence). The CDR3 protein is CASSLDRFGGSSYNEQFF. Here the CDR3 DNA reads TGTGCCAGTAGTCTCGACAGGTTTGGCGGGAGCTCCTACAATGAGCAGTTCTTC.

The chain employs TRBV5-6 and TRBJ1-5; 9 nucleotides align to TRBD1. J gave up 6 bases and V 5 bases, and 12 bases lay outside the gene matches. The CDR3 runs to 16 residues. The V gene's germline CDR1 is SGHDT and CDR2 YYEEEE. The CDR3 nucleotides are TGTGCCAGCAGTTCGGGGACAGGGAGTTTGACTCAGCCCCAGCATTTT. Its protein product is CASSSGTGSLTQPQHF.

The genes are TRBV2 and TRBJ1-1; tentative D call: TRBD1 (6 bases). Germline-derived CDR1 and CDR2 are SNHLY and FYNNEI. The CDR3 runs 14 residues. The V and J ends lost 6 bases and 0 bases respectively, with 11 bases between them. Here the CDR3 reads CASSAQGMNTEAFF. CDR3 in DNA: TGTGCCAGCAGCGCCCAGGGGATGAACACTGAAGCTTTCTTT.